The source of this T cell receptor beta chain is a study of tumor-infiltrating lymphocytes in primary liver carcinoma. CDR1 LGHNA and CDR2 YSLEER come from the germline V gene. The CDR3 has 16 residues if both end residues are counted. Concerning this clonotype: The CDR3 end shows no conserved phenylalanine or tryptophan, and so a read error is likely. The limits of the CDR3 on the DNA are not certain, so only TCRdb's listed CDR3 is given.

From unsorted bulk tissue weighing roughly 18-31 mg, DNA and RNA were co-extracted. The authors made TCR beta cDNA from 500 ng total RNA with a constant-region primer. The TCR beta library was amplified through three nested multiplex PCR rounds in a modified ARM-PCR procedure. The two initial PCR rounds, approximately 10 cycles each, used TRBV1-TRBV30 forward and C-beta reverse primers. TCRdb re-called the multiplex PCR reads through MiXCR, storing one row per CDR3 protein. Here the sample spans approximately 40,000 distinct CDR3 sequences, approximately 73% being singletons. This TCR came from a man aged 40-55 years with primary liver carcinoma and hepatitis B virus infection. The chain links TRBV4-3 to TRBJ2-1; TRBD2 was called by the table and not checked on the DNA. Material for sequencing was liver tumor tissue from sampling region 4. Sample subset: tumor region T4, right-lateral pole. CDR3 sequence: CTSSQFPPPADNERFI.